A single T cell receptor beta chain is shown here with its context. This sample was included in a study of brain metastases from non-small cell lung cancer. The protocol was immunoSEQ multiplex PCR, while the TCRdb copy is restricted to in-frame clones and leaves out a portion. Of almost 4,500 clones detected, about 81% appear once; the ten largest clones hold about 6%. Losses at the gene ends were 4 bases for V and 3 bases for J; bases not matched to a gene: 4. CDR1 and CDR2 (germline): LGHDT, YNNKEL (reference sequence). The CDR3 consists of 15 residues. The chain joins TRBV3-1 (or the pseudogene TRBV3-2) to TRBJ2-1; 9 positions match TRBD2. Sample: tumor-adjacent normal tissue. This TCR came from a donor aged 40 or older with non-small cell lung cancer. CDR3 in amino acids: CASSLSSGNYNEQFF. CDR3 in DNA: TGTGCCAGCAGCCTGTCTAGCGGGAACTACAATGAGCAGTTCTTC.